This T cell receptor beta chain stems from a study of blood T cells in healthy people across ages. Across the whole study: About one barcoded TCR beta cDNA was captured per two T cells. Study results and limitations: Lack of knowledge of donor CMV status possibly confounded expanded clonotype changes.

The germline V gene has CDR1 MDHEN and CDR2 SYDVKM. CDR3 length: 17 amino acids. Trimming cost V 6 bases and J 1 base; bases outside gene matches: 14. This clonotype was detected once. Its target is not known. A sample-barcoded 5' primer and a J-beta primer mix were used in a second PCR of roughly 6 to 12 cycles. Using its own MiXCR run on the 5' RACE reads, TCRdb lists one record per CDR3 protein. The sample has hundreds of thousands of distinct CDR3 sequences, roughly 48% seen once. The chain is built from TRBV28 and TRBJ1-2; 7 bases map to TRBD1. The TCR was taken from a man in his thirties or forties in good health. Material for sequencing was blood. CDR3 sequence: CASRLGGGGNGNYGYTF. The CDR3 DNA reads TGTGCCAGCAGACTCGGCGGAGGGGGCAACGGTAACTATGGCTACACCTTC.